This TCR beta chain was sequenced during a study of regulatory T cells in long-lasting Graves disease. HTBI primers from iRepertoire and Arm-PCR of CDR3 regions yielded the TCR beta libraries. TCRdb re-analysed the multiplex PCR reads in MiXCR, keeping a single row per CDR3 protein. The data hold roughly 410,000 distinct CDR3 sequences, with over 12% observed a single time. Germline-derived CDR1 and CDR2 are DFQATT and SNEGSKA (reference sequence). This CDR3 region has 13 residues. Time point specified: newly diagnosed GD, antithyroid drugs for less than 3 months. Extracted PBMC RNA gave rise to the TCR library. Points on this clonotype: What it recognizes is unknown.

General study findings and limits: Only peripheral blood was studied, not thyroid tissue.

The sample was also reused in another study, on T cells in Graves' hyperthyroidism and ophthalmopathy. That investigation notes: Uncontrolled infection, other autoimmune disease, pregnancy or lactation excluded patients.

The sample in question was peripheral blood mononuclear cells (PBMCs), obtained at new diagnosis, from a patient treated with antithyroid drugs. The chain combines TRBV20-1 with TRBJ2-3; 7 nucleotides align to TRBD2. The J call is doubtful: the DNA matches TRBJ2-7 better. This clonotype was sampled from a woman between 40 and 55 years old with Graves disease. DNA of the CDR3: TGCAGTGCTAGAGATCCTAGCGGCTACGAGCAGTACTTC. It is translated as CSARDPSGYEQYF.